This is a list of T cell receptor beta chains from one sample in a study of T-cell memory formation after mild COVID-19. TCRdb fed the 5' RACE reads into MiXCR, producing one record per CDR3 protein. The sample has nearly 250,000 distinct CDR3 sequences, approximately 15% seen once. What was sequenced was PBMCs or a T cell subset sorted from them (not recorded which). The receptor set was obtained from an adult woman who had mild COVID-19 (a few samples of this study predate the infection). Cell type and time point are not known. The CDR3 runs from the conserved cysteine through the conserved F or W. Each record gives: V gene, CDR3 protein.

TRBV5-1	CASSLEMRGATGELFF
TRBV15	CATSRERGQGSSYNEQFF
TRBV2	CASSDREISGANVLTF
TRBV7-6	CASSVTGIQETQYF
TRBV12-3/TRBV12-4	CASSPDSLSEQFF
TRBV10-2	CASSQGQGTVETQYF
TRBV7-2	CASSLYQGFEKLFF
TRBV7-9	CASSFLLDSGRGTYEQYF
TRBV18	CASSPGNNQPQHF
TRBV11-3	CASSLAVLRGTGELFF